Below, 30 T cell receptor beta chains from the same sample are listed, as sequenced in a study of ipilimumab plus nivolumab after autologous stem cell transplantation. The assay was immunoSEQ multiplex PCR, and TCRdb's table has in-frame clones only and misses some. Found here are 11,000 or so clones, 70% to 80% of them singletons; the top ten hold approximately 9.9%. This specimen was PBMCs, taken in a trial of ipilimumab plus nivolumab as post-transplant consolidation. The source is a male donor with multiple myeloma.

The chain links TRBV7-3 to TRBJ2-1; no firm D call. CDR3 size: 13 residues. V was shortened by 2 bases and J by 5 bases, with 7 bases between the two germline ends. CDR1 and CDR2 from the germline V gene are SGHTA and FQGTGA. CDR3 protein: CASSLSGHNEQFF. CDR3 in DNA: TGTGCCAGCAGCTTATCCGGCCACAATGAGCAGTTCTTC. Full variable domain (remainder filled in from reference TRBV7-3 and TRBJ2-1): GAGVSQTPSNKVTEKGKYVELRCDPISGHTALYWYRQSLGQGPEFLIYFQGTGAADDSGLPNDRFFAVRPEGSVSTLKIQRTERGDSAVYLCASSLSGHNEQFFGPGTRLTVL.

The chain recombines TRBV6-5 with TRBJ2-7, with 7 bases matching TRBD1. Unmatched junction bases numbered 1, after V lost 5 bases and J lost 0 bases. Germline V gene sequence: CDR1 MNHEY, CDR2 SVGAGI. CDR3 length equals 13 residues. The CDR3 DNA sequence: TGTGCCAGCAGTGGACAGGCCTCCTACGAGCAGTACTTC. Protein product: CASSGQASYEQYF.

This rearrangement joins TRBV5-1 to TRBJ2-7, with D possibly called TRBD1 or TRBD2 (6 bases each). CDR3 size: 13 residues. V was trimmed by 4 bases and J by 7 bases, leaving 15 bases between them. CDR1 is SGHRS, CDR2 YFSETQ, per germline. The CDR3 loop reads CASSAGQPGEQYF. CDR3 DNA sequence: TGCGCCAGCAGCGCGGGACAACCCGGGGAGCAGTACTTC.

This clone was counted only a few times. V gene TRBV30 combines with J gene TRBJ2-3; TRBD2 matches 8 bases. Germline lookup yields CDR1 GTSNPN and CDR2 SVGIG (reference sequence). Unmatched junction bases numbered 8, after V lost 8 bases and J lost 4 bases. CDR3 length: 13 amino acids. The CDR3 loop is CAGGRGGADTQYF. The CDR3 DNA follows: TGTGCCGGAGGCCGGGGGGGCGCAGATACGCAGTATTTT.

The V gene is TRBV30, the J gene TRBJ1-5; 9 positions match TRBD1. The V segment lost 3 bases and the J segment 5 bases; nucleotides outside the gene matches: 8. The CDR3 loop spans 15 amino acids. Germline CDR1 GTSNPN, CDR2 SVGIG (reference sequence). The CDR3 here is CAWSGQGWNDQPQHF. The DNA of the CDR3 is TGTGCCTGGAGCGGACAGGGGTGGAATGATCAGCCCCAGCATTTT.

The V and J genes are TRBV5-1 and TRBJ2-3, with 7 bases aligning to TRBD2. From germline, CDR1 is SGHRS and CDR2 YFSETQ. V shed 4 bases and J 0 bases; nucleotides not matched to a gene: 2. The CDR3 covers 14 residues. The CDR3 reads CASSLGGSTDTQYF. In DNA form, the CDR3 reads TGCGCCAGCAGCCTGGGGGGGAGCACAGATACGCAGTATTTT.

This chain uses TRBV9 with TRBJ2-3; 7 bases are a match to TRBD2. V trimming: 4 bases; J trimming: 2 bases; junction bases outside the gene matches: 13. Germline V lookup: CDR1 SGDLS, CDR2 YYNGEE. CDR3 length equals 17 residues. The CDR3 is CASSPGMAGVTTDTQYF. In nucleotides, the CDR3 is TGTGCCAGCAGCCCAGGAATGGCGGGGGTCACCACAGATACGCAGTATTTT.

The chain couples TRBV2 to TRBJ2-3; 10 positions agree with TRBD1. Germline V CDR1 and CDR2: SNHLY, FYNNEI. CDR3 length: 14 amino acids. Trimming at V came to 7 bases and at J to 3 bases, leaving 4 bases not matched to a gene. CDR3 loop: CASKRDRGTDTQYF. In DNA, the CDR3 is TGTGCCAGCAAAAGGGACAGGGGAACAGATACGCAGTATTTT. Drawing the rest from reference TRBV2 and TRBJ2-3, the complete variable domain is EPEVTQTPSHQVTQMGQEVILRCVPISNHLYFYWYRQILGQKVEFLVSFYNNEISEKSEIFDDQFSVERPDGSNFTLKIRSTKLEDSAMYFCASKRDRGTDTQYFGPGTRLTVL.

The chain carries TRBV9 and TRBJ2-3; 7 bases fit TRBD2. Germline loops: CDR1 SGDLS, CDR2 YYNGEE. The CDR3 has 16 residues. The ends lost 3 bases at V and 4 bases at J; junction bases unmatched: 11. DNA for the CDR3: TGTGCCAGCAGCGCATCTTATAGCGGGCTGGCAGATACGCAGTATTTT. Amino acids: CASSASYSGLADTQYF.

The gene calls are TRBV20-1 and TRBJ1-2; D gene uncertain. In germline, CDR1 is DFQATT, CDR2 SNEGSKA (reference sequence). Trimming took off 6 bases at V and 8 bases at J, with 7 bases between the two ends. The CDR3 has 9 amino acids. For the CDR3, the DNA is TGCAGTGCGAGTGCGGGCTACACCTTC. Translated, it gives CSASAGYTF.

A single count supports this clone. V and J are TRBV6-5 and TRBJ1-6; D call uncertain. V was trimmed by 7 bases and J by 7 bases, leaving 17 bases between them. In germline, CDR1 is MNHEY, CDR2 SVGAGI. The CDR3 length is 15 residues. The CDR3 sequence is CASIPMAGGNSPLHF. The CDR3 nucleotides read TGTGCCAGCATCCCCATGGCGGGAGGGAATTCACCCCTCCACTTT.

This clone was counted once. The chain couples TRBV27 to TRBJ2-6; perhaps TRBD2 as D (6 bases). Germline V gives CDR1 MNHEY, CDR2 SMNVEV (reference sequence). The length of the CDR3 is 21 residues. The V and J ends lost 2 bases and 0 bases respectively, with 23 bases between them. CDR3 DNA: TGTGCCAGCAGTTTAAAAGGCATTGCGGGACCTGGGGCCTCTGGGGCCAACGTCCTGACTTTC. The encoded protein is CASSLKGIAGPGASGANVLTF.

In DNA form, the CDR3 reads TGTGCCAGCAGCCCGGGGGGCCTGGAGACCCAGTACTTC. Amino acids: CASSPGGLETQYF. The chain carries TRBV11-2 and TRBJ2-5; tentative D call: TRBD2 (7 bases). Trimming removed 5 bases from V and 5 bases from J, with 12 bases in between. This CDR3 comprises 13 residues. Germline assignment: CDR1 SGHAT and CDR2 FQNNGV. The variable domain in full, completed from reference TRBV11-2 and TRBJ2-5, reads EAGVAQSPRYKIIEKRQSVAFWCNPISGHATLYWYQQILGQGPKLLIQFQNNGVVDDSQLPKDRFSAERLKGVDSTLKIQPAKLEDSAVYLCASSPGGLETQYFGPGTRLLVL.

There are a few counts of this clone. V and J are TRBV7-2 and TRBJ2-3; D is unclear. V dropped 5 bases and J dropped 2 bases, with 11 bases sitting between them. The CDR3 runs to 14 residues. Germline loops: CDR1 SGHTA, CDR2 FQGNSA. CDR3 sequence (DNA): TGTGCCAGCAGCCCTAAACTTTACACAGATACGCAGTATTTT. Translated, it gives CASSPKLYTDTQYF.

V usage is TRBV5-4 and J usage is TRBJ2-2, with a weak D call TRBD1 (6 bases). Trimming left V 0 bases short and J 4 bases short, with 10 bases between. CDR1 is SGHNT and CDR2 is YYREEE in the germline V gene (reference sequence). CDR3 length: 15 amino acids. The CDR3 is CASSLEGRGTGELFF. The CDR3 DNA reads as TGTGCCAGCAGCTTGGAGGGCAGGGGCACCGGGGAGCTGTTTTTT.

The V gene is TRBV4-3, the J gene TRBJ1-2; D is perhaps TRBD1 (5 bases). In germline, CDR1 is LGHNA, CDR2 YSLEER. Trimming stripped 4 bases from V and 8 bases from J, with 17 bases between. This CDR3 comprises 14 residues. The CDR3 coding sequence is TGCGCCAGCAGCCCCTGCCTTGGAGGGGTAGGCTACACCTTC. This codes for CASSPCLGGVGYTF.

V is TRBV30 and J is TRBJ2-3; the match to TRBD1 covers 10 bases. Germline loops: CDR1 GTSNPN, CDR2 SVGIG (reference sequence). V shed 7 bases, J shed 8 bases, and the junction held 9 bases outside the gene matches. CDR3 length: 13 residues. CDR3 loop: CAYTTGGGGTQYF. The CDR3 nucleotides are TGTGCCTATACGACAGGGGGCGGGGGTACGCAGTATTTT.

This clone was found a few times. The chain couples TRBV11-1 to TRBJ2-1, with 11 positions matching TRBD2. This CDR3 contains 14 residues. J was trimmed by 6 bases and V by 5 bases; bases with no gene match: 3. Germline V CDR1 and CDR2: SGHAT, FQDESV (reference sequence). The CDR3 loop is CASSRSGGANEQFF. CDR3 nucleotides: TGTGCCAGCAGCCGTAGCGGGGGGGCCAATGAGCAGTTCTTC.

The genes are TRBV6-6 and TRBJ1-1, with D uncertain. CDR1 and CDR2 (germline): MNHNY, SVGAGI (reference sequence). V gave up 2 bases and J gave up 5 bases, with 18 bases separating them. The CDR3 consists of 16 residues. CDR3 sequence: CASSYNVGVSGTEAFF. CDR3 DNA: TGTGCCAGCAGTTACAACGTTGGGGTGTCGGGGACTGAAGCTTTCTTT.

The chain links TRBV5-1 to TRBJ2-4; D might be TRBD1 (6 bases). Germline assignment: CDR1 SGHRS and CDR2 YFSETQ. Trimming pared 3 bases from V and 7 bases from J, leaving 14 bases between. The CDR3 length is 14 residues. This chain's CDR3 is CASSSRDTLNIQYF. Written as DNA, the CDR3 is TGCGCCAGCAGCTCCCGGGACACCCTTAACATTCAGTACTTC. The whole variable domain, remainder taken from reference TRBV5-1 and TRBJ2-4, is KAGVTQTPRYLIKTRGQQVTLSCSPISGHRSVSWYQQTPGQGLQFLFEYFSETQRNKGNFPGRFSGRQFSNSRSEMNVSTLELGDSALYLCASSSRDTLNIQYFGAGTRLSVL.

This chain links TRBV9 with TRBJ2-3; TRBD2 matches 9 bases. V lost 3 bases to trimming and J lost 6 bases; unmatched junction nucleotides: 11. Germline assignment: CDR1 SGDLS and CDR2 YYNGEE. The CDR3 spans 16 residues. The CDR3 DNA reads TGTGCCAGCAGCGCCATTACGCGGGGGGGCCGTGATACGCAGTATTTT. This translates into CASSAITRGGRDTQYF.

The chain couples TRBV9 to TRBJ2-3, with TRBD1 as a possible D gene (5 bases). Germline V gives CDR1 SGDLS, CDR2 YYNGEE. Trimming took off 4 bases at V and 6 bases at J, with 15 bases between the two ends. The CDR3 length is 14 residues. DNA for the CDR3: TGTGCCAGCAGCCCCCGACAGTCCCAGGATACGCAGTATTTT. This encodes CASSPRQSQDTQYF.

This clone was observed a handful of times. The CDR3 spells CAISDGGNEQYF. CDR3 DNA: TGTGCCATCAGTGATGGAGGGAACGAGCAGTACTTC. J is TRBJ2-7 and V is TRBV10-3; TRBD2 might be the D (6 bases). V gave up 3 bases and J gave up 5 bases, with 8 bases separating them. Germline V gene sequence: CDR1 ENHRY, CDR2 SYGVKD. This CDR3 has 12 amino acids.

The CDR3 here is CASSHADRVGYTF. CDR3 in DNA: TGCGCCAGCAGCCACGCCGACAGGGTAGGCTACACCTTC. The chain joins TRBV4-1 to TRBJ1-2; 7 bases agree with TRBD1. CDR1 is MGHRA, CDR2 YSYEKL, per germline. Unmatched junction bases numbered 6, after V lost 3 bases and J lost 8 bases. The CDR3 length is 13 residues.

The chain recombines TRBV14 with TRBJ1-1; D gene uncertain. V was trimmed by 2 bases and J by 0 bases, leaving 7 bases between them. CDR3 length: 14 amino acids. Germline V CDR1 and CDR2: SGHDN, FVKESK. CDR3 bases: TGTGCCAGCAGCCAACACACGTTGAACACTGAAGCTTTCTTT. Its protein product is CASSQHTLNTEAFF.

The count of this clone is one. The chain couples TRBV5-4 to TRBJ2-7; 7 nucleotides match TRBD1. The ends lost 4 bases at V and 4 bases at J; junction bases unmatched: 5. Germline V gene data show CDR1 as SGHNT and CDR2 as YYREEE (reference sequence). This CDR3 has 13 residues. This CDR3 is CASSTGQQYEQYF. CDR3 bases: TGTGCCAGCAGCACGGGACAGCAATACGAGCAGTACTTC.

The rearrangement links TRBV27 to TRBJ2-3, with D possibly being TRBD2 (5 bases). Between the trimmed V and J ends, which lost 6 bases and 3 bases, there was a span of 19 bases. Per germline, CDR1 MNHEY and CDR2 SMNVEV (reference sequence). This CDR3 contains 16 residues. This CDR3 reads CASSLASGGRTDTQYF. The CDR3 DNA is TGTGCCAGCAGCCTGGCGTCAGGAGGAAGGACAGATACGCAGTATTTT.

This chain links TRBV7-2 with TRBJ1-6; the D is unclear. The CDR3 runs 12 residues. The V and J ends lost 3 bases and 7 bases respectively, with 4 bases between them. Germline CDR1 reads SGHTA; CDR2 reads FQGNSA. The CDR3 nucleotides are TGTGCCAGCAGCTTTTCCAATTCACCCCTCCACTTT. It translates to CASSFSNSPLHF.

The V gene is TRBV2, the J gene TRBJ2-3; 8 bases are shared with TRBD2. The ends lost 6 bases at V and 1 base at J; junction bases unmatched: 3. CDR3 length: 14 amino acids. Germline loops: CDR1 SNHLY, CDR2 FYNNEI. The chain's CDR3 is CASRRAGGTDTQYF. In DNA, the CDR3 is TGTGCCAGCAGGCGAGCGGGGGGCACAGATACGCAGTATTTT.

The sample holds a few counts of this clone. V usage is TRBV27 and J usage is TRBJ1-6; 11 bases are a match to TRBD1. Trimming cost V 4 bases and J 3 bases; bases outside gene matches: 11. Germline loops: CDR1 MNHEY, CDR2 SMNVEV (reference sequence). CDR3 length: 19 amino acids. CDR3 region: CASSSHGTGGSHYNSPLHF. The DNA of the CDR3 is TGTGCCAGCAGTTCCCACGGGACAGGGGGTTCCCACTATAATTCACCCCTCCACTTT.